A single T cell receptor (beta chain) is shown here with its context. The antigen is undetermined. This sample was taken from a study of glioma-infiltrating T cells after dendritic cell vaccination. Study observations and caveats: Survival was not directly related to TCR clonality in these patients.

The time point is: after dendritic cell vaccination, including at tumor progression/relapse. No glioblastoma patient carried an isocitrate dehydrogenase mutation. The assay was immunoSEQ multiplex PCR, and TCRdb's table has in-frame clones only and misses some. The repertoire holds fewer than 70,000 clones, approximately 81% seen once, with approximately 8.9% in the top ten. V trimming: 6 bases; J trimming: 4 bases; junction bases outside the gene matches: 2. From germline, CDR1 is MDHEN and CDR2 SYDVKM. This CDR3 has 13 amino acids. Sequencing was performed on blood, taken after dendritic cell vaccination. This TCR came from a human donor with glioblastoma. The chain has TRBV28 and TRBJ1-1; TRBD1 aligns across 10 bases. The CDR3, as DNA: TGTGCCAGCAGGACAGGGGGCGGCACTGAAGCTTTCTTT. This codes for CASRTGGGTEAFF.